The 18 T cell receptor beta chains in this list originate from one sample, sequenced in a study of T cells in women clearing cervical HPV infection. Generated by immunoSEQ multiplex PCR, the TCRdb table keeps only in-frame clones and is missing some. The listing contains 30,000 or so clones. Sequencing was performed on blood buffy coat. These receptors all stem from a woman aged 18 to 75 with a cervical HPV16 infection that either progressed to CIN3+ or cleared (not recorded which).

A note on this clone: The read halts 3 residues ahead of the CDR3 end, with the missing end drawn from the germline J gene. The V gene is TRBV27, the J gene TRBJ2-1; no definite D call. Germline V gene sequence: CDR1 MNHEY, CDR2 SMNVEV (reference sequence). This CDR3 contains 14 residues. V was trimmed by 6 bases and J by 0 bases, leaving 9 bases between them. CDR3 in amino acids: CASSTRRSYNEQFF. The DNA read from the CDR3 is TGTGCCAGCAGCACCAGGCGCTCCTACAATGAG.

Note on this clone: The read gets to within 3 residues of the CDR3 end, and the germline J gene fills in the rest. V gene TRBV19 combines with J gene TRBJ2-7; D gene ambiguous. CDR1 is LNHDA and CDR2 is SQIVND in the germline V gene (reference sequence). The CDR3 has 14 residues. V was shortened by 9 bases and J by 0 bases, with 15 bases between the two germline ends. The sequenced part of the CDR3 DNA is TGTGCCAGCTTAAACCTCAGGTACTCCTACGAG. Residues: CASLNLRYSYE. The full CDR3 sequence reads CASLNLRYSYEQYF.

CDR3 DNA (partial): TGTGCCAGCAGCCGTCTCTCGAACACTGAA. This sequence encodes CASSRLSNTE. The whole CDR3 sequence reads CASSRLSNTEAFF. The chain joins TRBV7-9 to TRBJ1-1, with D unclear. The CDR3 is cut off 3 residues early in the read; its end comes from the germline J gene. Between the trimmed V and J ends, which lost 5 bases and 1 base, there was a span of 8 bases. The CDR3 is made up of 13 amino acids. The germline CDR1 and CDR2 sequences are SEHNR and FQNEAQ (reference sequence).

Concerning this clone: The CDR3 extends 3 residues past the end of the read, so its final part is completed from the germline J gene. The chain carries TRBV27 and TRBJ2-1; D gene ambiguous. The V and J ends lost 5 bases and 2 bases respectively, with 4 bases between them. Germline V gives CDR1 MNHEY, CDR2 SMNVEV (reference sequence). CDR3 size: 12 residues. The CDR3 region is CASSATYNEQFF. CDR3 bases read: TGTGCCAGCAGTGCGACCTACAATGAG.

Comment on this clone: The sequenced fragment ends 3 residues before the CDR3 boundary, so the rest is inferred from the germline J gene. The chain uses TRBV2 and TRBJ2-5, with D possibly TRBD1 on 7 matching bases. With 6 bases removed from V and 5 bases from J, the gap between germline ends came to 10 bases. Per germline, CDR1 SNHLY and CDR2 FYNNEI. There are 12 residues in the CDR3. The chain's CDR3 is CASRQGRETQYF. CDR3 DNA (partial): TGTGCCAGCAGACAGGGGAGGGAGACC.

As regards this clone: The CDR3 end is not reached by the read, which stops 3 residues before it; the germline J gene fills it in. V gene TRBV11-3 combines with J gene TRBJ2-2, with 13 nucleotides matching TRBD2. The CDR3 totals 14 residues. The V gene's germline CDR1 is SGHNT and CDR2 YENEEA. Trimming at V came to 7 bases and at J to 5 bases, leaving 1 base not matched to a gene. The DNA read from the CDR3 is TGTGCCAGCAAGGGACTAGCGGGAACCGGGGAG. It codes for CASKGLAGTGE. The whole CDR3 reads CASKGLAGTGELFF.

Comment on this clone: The read ends 3 residues shy of where the CDR3 ends; the end is completed using the germline J gene. This sample also contains other DNA sequences that code for the same CDR3. The V call is TRBV5-6, the J call TRBJ2-7; 7 nucleotides agree with TRBD2. Trimming took 4 bases from V and 2 from J; bases not matched to a gene: 6. This CDR3 has 14 residues. Germline V gene sequence: CDR1 SGHDT, CDR2 YYEEEE. This chain's CDR3 is CASSPPGLAYEQYF. The DNA read from the CDR3 is TGTGCCAGCAGCCCCCCCGGACTAGCCTACGAG.

On this clone: Read data end 3 residues before the CDR3 end; the end is taken from the germline J gene. The rearrangement links TRBV6-1 to TRBJ1-1, with D unresolved. V lost 2 bases and J lost 0, with 7 bases in between. This CDR3 is built from 14 residues. Germline V lookup: CDR1 MNHNS, CDR2 SASEGT. The CDR3 bases that were read are TGTGCCAGCAGTGAAAAGGGTTTGAACACTGAA. This gives the protein CASSEKGLNTE. In full, the CDR3 reads CASSEKGLNTEAFF.

The CDR3 region is CASSRGTGGNEQFF. The CDR3 bases that were read are TGTGCCAGTAGTAGGGGGACAGGGGGAAATGAG. The chain joins TRBV19 to TRBJ2-1, with 11 bases lining up with TRBD1. The DNA ends 3 residues before the CDR3 does, and the rest of the CDR3 is filled in from the germline J gene. The V gene's germline CDR1 is LNHDA and CDR2 SQIVND (reference sequence). V lost 4 bases to trimming and J lost 7 bases; unmatched junction nucleotides: 3. The CDR3 is 14 residues long.

Points on this clone: The read gets to within 3 residues of the CDR3 end, and the germline J gene fills in the rest. The chain joins TRBV9 to TRBJ2-7; maybe TRBD2 (5 bases). CDR3 length: 14 residues. V was trimmed by 3 bases and J by 6 bases, leaving 16 bases between them. CDR1 and CDR2 from the germline V gene are SGDLS and YYNGEE. The sequenced part of the CDR3 DNA is TGTGCCAGCAGCGCTCGCCCCGGACTTTTCGAG. The encoded protein is CASSARPGLFE. The full-length CDR3 reads as CASSARPGLFEQYF.

In regard to this clone: The read gets to within 3 residues of the CDR3 end, and the germline J gene fills in the rest. The gene calls are TRBV6-1 and TRBJ2-7, with D perhaps matching TRBD2 (5 bases). The CDR3 sequence is 13 residues long. With 3 bases removed from V and 1 base from J, the gap between germline ends came to 7 bases. The germline gives CDR1 MNHNS, CDR2 SASEGT. The CDR3 bases that were read are TGTGCCAGCAGTGACGGGGAGTCCTACGAG. Residues: CASSDGESYE. The CDR3 reads in full as CASSDGESYEQYF.

The CDR3 protein is CASSPLPQGFHSPLFF. The CDR3 DNA, read in part, is TGCGCCAGCAGCCCTTTACCACAGGGGTTCCATTCACCG. The chain links TRBV5-1 to TRBJ2-2; 7 positions agree with TRBD1. The read halts 3 residues ahead of the CDR3 end, with the missing end drawn from the germline J gene. This CDR3 is built from 16 residues. Per germline, CDR1 SGHRS and CDR2 YFSETQ.

Details on this clone: With the read ending 3 residues before the CDR3 end, the germline J gene is used to fill in that end. The rearrangement uses TRBV24-1 and TRBJ2-2; 8 bases align to TRBD2. Trimming took 9 bases from V and 3 from J; bases not matched to a gene: 17. Per the germline V gene, CDR1 is KGHDR and CDR2 is SFDVKD. This CDR3 comprises 18 residues. The sequenced CDR3 bases are TGTGCCACCTCAACTCCATCCGGGACTAGTTCAGACACCGGGGAG. This encodes CATSTPSGTSSDTGE. The full CDR3 reads CATSTPSGTSSDTGELFF.

For this clone: The observed sequence ends 3 residues before the CDR3 terminus, with the missing tail filled in from the germline J gene. The rearrangement uses TRBV7-8 and TRBJ1-2; no reliable D call. The CDR3 length is 13 residues. Germline loops: CDR1 SGHVS, CDR2 FQNEAQ. CDR3 bases read: TGTGCCAGCAGCCCAGCGGGTCCGCGAGGC. Encoded protein: CASSPAGPRG. The full CDR3 is CASSPAGPRGYTF.

To note about this clone: With the read ending 3 residues before the CDR3 end, the germline J gene is used to fill in that end. The chain is built from TRBV20-1 and TRBJ1-4; D possibly corresponds to TRBD1 (5 bases). The germline CDR1 and CDR2 sequences are DFQATT and SNEGSKA (reference sequence). The CDR3 runs to 11 residues. The covered CDR3 bases are TGCAGTGCTAGGATTGCAGGGAGA. As protein: CSARIAGR. The entire CDR3 is CSARIAGRLFF.

The CDR3 sequence is CSAIDRGKETQYF. The DNA read from the CDR3 is TGCAGTGCCATTGACAGGGGGAAAGAGACC. V gene TRBV20-1 combines with J gene TRBJ2-5; TRBD1 aligns across 9 bases. Read data end 3 residues before the CDR3 end; the end is taken from the germline J gene. The CDR3 loop spans 13 amino acids. V shed 6 bases and J 3 bases; nucleotides not matched to a gene: 5. Germline CDR1 reads DFQATT; CDR2 reads SNEGSKA (reference sequence).

Regarding this clone: The read finishes 3 residues shy of the CDR3 end, and the germline J gene is used to complete it. This chain connects TRBV20-1 to TRBJ2-3; the match to TRBD1 covers 8 bases. V gave up 0 bases and J gave up 5 bases; unmatched junction bases: 7. Germline V gene data show CDR1 as DFQATT and CDR2 as SNEGSKA (reference sequence). The CDR3 runs 15 residues. The chain's CDR3 is CSARDPGTGGDTQYF. The CDR3 DNA, read in part, is TGCAGTGCTAGAGATCCCGGGACAGGTGGAGATACG.

As regards this clone: The read finishes 3 residues shy of the CDR3 end, and the germline J gene is used to complete it. This chain uses TRBV19 with TRBJ2-1; D might be TRBD2 (6 bases). The length of the CDR3 is 17 residues. Trimming took 5 bases from V and 7 from J, leaving 24 bases between them. Germline CDR1 LNHDA, CDR2 SQIVND (reference sequence). CDR3 sequence: CASSLTAFSGTWNEQFF. The covered CDR3 bases are TGTGCCAGTAGTCTGACAGCTTTTAGCGGAACATGGAATGAG.